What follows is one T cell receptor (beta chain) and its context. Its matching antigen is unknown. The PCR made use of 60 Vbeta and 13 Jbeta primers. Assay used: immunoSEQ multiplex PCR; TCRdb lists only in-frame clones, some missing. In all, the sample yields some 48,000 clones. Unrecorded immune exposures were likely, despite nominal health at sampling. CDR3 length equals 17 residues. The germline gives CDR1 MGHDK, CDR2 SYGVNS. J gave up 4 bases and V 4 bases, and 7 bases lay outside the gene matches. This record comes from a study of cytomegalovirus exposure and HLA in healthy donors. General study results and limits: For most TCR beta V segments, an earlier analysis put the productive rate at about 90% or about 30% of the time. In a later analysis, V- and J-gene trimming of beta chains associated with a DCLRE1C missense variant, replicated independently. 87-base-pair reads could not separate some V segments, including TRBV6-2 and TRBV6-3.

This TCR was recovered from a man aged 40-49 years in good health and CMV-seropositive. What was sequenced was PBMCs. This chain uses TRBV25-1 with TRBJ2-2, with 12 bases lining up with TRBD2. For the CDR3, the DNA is TGTGCCAGCAGTGTGGCTAGCGGGGGGGTACGCACCGGGGAGCTGTTTTTT. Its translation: CASSVASGGVRTGELFF.